The T cell receptor beta chain described here comes from a study of blood T cell repertoires in COVID-19. Germline loops: CDR1 WNHNN, CDR2 SYGVQD (reference sequence). Trimming cost V 7 bases and J 0 bases, with 22 bases left between them. The CDR3 sequence is 18 residues long. Sequencing used immunoSEQ multiplex PCR; TCRdb keeps in-frame clones, though not all of them. The sample includes hundreds of thousands of clones, roughly 89% of them seen just once. The sequence was collected from a woman in her forties or fifties who had recovered from COVID-19. Sequencing was performed on PBMCs or T cells enriched from blood (not recorded which). The chain has TRBV10-1 and TRBJ1-3; D unclear. Here the CDR3 reads CASTYIGREVSSGNTIYF. The DNA of the CDR3 is TGCGCCAGCACTTATATAGGGAGGGAGGTGAGCTCTGGAAACACCATATATTTT.